This T cell receptor beta chain was sequenced in a study of blood T cell repertoires in COVID-19 (dated by TCRdb to about 2020). The study in broad terms: Collaborator samples came from the United States, Italy and Spain and covered acute and convalescent phases of COVID-19. The material from the prospective study consisted of cDNA or gDNA derived from T cells, B-cell-depleted T cells, or PBMCs. Deeply sampled blood TCRbeta repertoires from subjects exposed to, actively infected with, or recovered from COVID-19 were included in the dataset. The repertoires were released in a freely available public database meant as a resource for research on the immune response to SARS-CoV-2. The samples were drawn from two sources: the first 160 participants of the ongoing ImmuneRACE study, and 1,000 to 1,500 subjects contributed by 6 global collaborators. Sample metadata almost always included a de-identified subject ID, COVID-19 status, age in years and sex. Where available, HLA class I and class II types were obtained from metadata supplied by the sample provider rather than from assay-based typing. Overall study outcomes, separate from this receptor: How much clinical and demographic metadata was included differed by source and by participant, and the metadata was provided uncurated.

Whole blood was collected in K2EDTA tubes by collaborating institutions according to the institutions' own protocols. For TCRbeta analysis, collaborators shipped samples as frozen whole blood, isolated PBMCs, or DNA extracted from either of those sample types. With respect to this clone: Which antigen it targets is not known. Base-call qualities are not available, and no considerably larger clone is one nucleotide away.

TCRbeta CDR3 regions were amplified from genomic DNA by means of the immunoSEQ Assay, a bias-controlled multiplex PCR. In the paper's pipeline: The number of nucleated cells in each sample was estimated from the amplification of reference gene primers within the assay. To quantify the absolute abundance of each unique TCRbeta CDR3 rearrangement, sequence reads were collapsed and filtered. Productive Simpson clonality was computed per sample as the square root of Simpson's diversity index over productive rearrangements. This immuneACCESS table, as held by TCRdb, lists in-frame sequences with V and J called but not all clones. Of the missing ones, under half trace to an unresolved V gene in checked studies; the others have no known cause. V, J and clone size are taken as reported in that table, and D and trimming were inferred from the DNA itself. In this sample the table shows about 170,000 clones, around 86% of which occur a single time. Roughly 7.3% of the sample is held by the ten biggest clonotypes.

Sequencing was performed on peripheral blood. This clonotype originated in a woman at least 80 years old in a cohort sampled during active or convalescent COVID-19.

CDR3 protein: CASSRTGGNTGELFF. The base sequence is TGTGCCAGCAGCCGGACAGGGGGGAACACCGGGGAGCTGTTTTTT. The V and J segments used are TRBV13 and TRBJ2-2, with 10 bases aligning to TRBD1. Sequences PRHDT (CDR1) and FYEKMQ (CDR2) are obtained from the germline V gene (reference sequence). Spanning cysteine to phenylalanine, the CDR3 consists of 15 amino acids. Only the CDR3 DNA is retained, 45 bases long and in frame from the first base. V has 5 bases trimmed and J has 1 base trimmed; junction bases matching no gene number 1.